Presented here are 12 T cell receptor beta chains from one specimen sequenced in a study of T cell repertoires in cytomegalovirus infection. Their antigens are not known. TCRdb recomputed calls from the reads with MiXCR, one row per CDR3 protein. The top ten clones hold roughly 13% of a sample with fewer than 1,000,000 distinct CDR3 sequences, around 32% of them seen once. The sample in question was cultured CD8+ T cells from PBMCs, obtained from culture after CMV antigen stimulation. These receptors originate from a human donor in good health (CMV status not recorded). Some clones in this sample may be carry-over from other donors' samples.

This clonotype has only a few counts. The chain employs TRBV27 and TRBJ1-2, with D possibly TRBD1 on 5 matching bases. Between the trimmed V and J ends, which lost 6 bases and 4 bases, there was a span of 12 bases. Germline values: CDR1 MNHEY, CDR2 SMNVEV (reference sequence). This CDR3 spans 13 amino acids. For the CDR3, the DNA is TGTGCCAGCAGCGTTACTGGGGCCTATGGCTACACCTTC. Residues: CASSVTGAYGYTF.

The chain carries TRBV24-1 and TRBJ1-1, with D perhaps matching TRBD1 (5 bases). Germline CDR1 KGHDR, CDR2 SFDVKD. The germline V and J ends were trimmed by 3 bases and 4 bases, with 17 bases remaining between them. The length of the CDR3 is 16 residues. The CDR3 reads CATSDRGLEGGTEAFF. CDR3 bases: TGTGCCACCAGTGATAGGGGACTGGAGGGAGGCACTGAAGCTTTCTTT.

This clonotype was observed at least ten times. The chain links TRBV7-2 to TRBJ2-1; D remains ambiguous. The V gene lost 2 bases and the J gene lost 0 bases, with 8 bases spanning the gap. This CDR3 region has 15 residues. Germline V lookup: CDR1 SGHTA, CDR2 FQGNSA. The CDR3 protein is CASSLLRSSYNEQFF. CDR3 DNA: TGTGCCAGCAGCTTATTACGGAGCTCCTACAATGAGCAGTTCTTC. The full variable domain, in which reference TRBV7-2 and TRBJ2-1 provide the parts outside the CDR3, is GAGVSQSPSNKVTEKGKDVELRCDPISGHTALYWYRQSLGQGLEFLIYFQGNSAPDKSGLPSDRFSAERTGGSVSTLTIQRTQQEDSAVYLCASSLLRSSYNEQFFGPGTRLTVL.

V is TRBV27 and J is TRBJ1-2; D perhaps matches TRBD1 (5 bases). Trimming took 5 bases from V and 3 from J, leaving 13 bases between them. Germline CDR1 MNHEY, CDR2 SMNVEV (reference sequence). This CDR3 has 14 amino acids. DNA of the CDR3: TGTGCCAGCAGTCTAAGTCCAGGGTACTATGGCTACACCTTC. This gives the protein CASSLSPGYYGYTF.

This clonotype was seen a few times. The chain joins TRBV9 to TRBJ2-6; D unclear. V was trimmed by 0 bases and J by 0 bases, leaving 4 bases between them. Germline V gives CDR1 SGDLS, CDR2 YYNGEE. This CDR3 region has 15 residues. CDR3 amino acids: CASSVGSSGANVLTF. For the CDR3, the DNA is TGTGCCAGCAGCGTAGGGTCCTCTGGGGCCAACGTCCTGACTTTC.

This clonotype occurred many times. This rearrangement joins TRBV7-9 to TRBJ2-3; 10 bases line up with TRBD1. The trim removed 1 base at V and 4 bases at J, leaving 2 bases unmatched. Germline loops: CDR1 SEHNR, CDR2 FQNEAQ (reference sequence). This CDR3 region has 15 residues. The CDR3 is CASSLVGQGSDTQYF. The CDR3 bases are TGTGCCAGCAGCTTAGTGGGACAGGGGTCAGATACGCAGTATTTT.

V is TRBV19 and J is TRBJ1-1, with no clear D. Germline CDR1 LNHDA, CDR2 SQIVND (reference sequence). The CDR3 extends over 12 amino acids. Trimming removed 10 bases from V and 7 bases from J, with 16 bases in between. The CDR3 coding sequence is TGTGCCACCACGATGGGGTACAATGAAGCTTTCTTT. Translation gives CATTMGYNEAFF.

The genes are TRBV5-1 and TRBJ1-1; D perhaps matches TRBD1 (5 bases). There are 13 residues in the CDR3. Germline lookup yields CDR1 SGHRS and CDR2 YFSETQ. V shed 6 bases and J shed 1 base, with 10 bases lying between them. The CDR3 reads CASTGGENTEAFF. The CDR3 DNA reads as TGCGCCAGCACGGGGGGGGAGAACACTGAAGCTTTCTTT.

This clonotype has just one count. A much larger clonotype is one base distant, so this may be a read error. The rearrangement joins TRBV7-6 to TRBJ2-1, with 12 bases that match TRBD2. The germline gives CDR1 SGHVS, CDR2 FNYEAQ. This CDR3 contains 15 residues. Here the CDR3 reads CASSSSGGAWNVQFF. The CDR3 nucleotides are TGTGCCAGCAGCTCTAGCGGGGGGGCCTGGAATGTGCAGTTCTTC.

This clonotype has more than one count but fewer than ten. The gene calls are TRBV6-6 and TRBJ2-5, with D maybe TRBD2 (6 bases). Germline values: CDR1 MNHNY, CDR2 SVGAGI (reference sequence). V lost 2 bases and J 0 bases, leaving 16 bases between the germline ends. The CDR3 has 17 amino acids. The CDR3, as DNA: TGTGCCAGCAGTTACGGGAGAGGACTACCCGACCAAGAGACCCAGTACTTC. Protein: CASSYGRGLPDQETQYF.

This chain links TRBV6-6 with TRBJ2-7, with D possibly being TRBD1 or TRBD2 (5 bases each). The CDR3 contains 14 residues. The V end was cut by 5 bases, the J end by 4 bases, with 15 bases between. Germline V lookup: CDR1 MNHNY, CDR2 SVGAGI (reference sequence). The chain's CDR3 is CASSVGADPYEQYV. The CDR3 DNA sequence: TGTGCCAGCAGTGTCGGGGCAGACCCATACGAGCAGTACGTC.

This clonotype was recorded a few times. This sequence joins TRBV6-1 and TRBJ2-1; D gene ambiguous. The CDR3 consists of 13 residues. Germline V gene sequence: CDR1 MNHNS, CDR2 SASEGT. V was clipped by 4 bases and J by 8 bases, with 12 bases between them. CDR3 protein: CASSGRAGDEQFF. For the CDR3, the DNA is TGTGCCAGCAGTGGACGCGCCGGCGATGAGCAGTTCTTC.